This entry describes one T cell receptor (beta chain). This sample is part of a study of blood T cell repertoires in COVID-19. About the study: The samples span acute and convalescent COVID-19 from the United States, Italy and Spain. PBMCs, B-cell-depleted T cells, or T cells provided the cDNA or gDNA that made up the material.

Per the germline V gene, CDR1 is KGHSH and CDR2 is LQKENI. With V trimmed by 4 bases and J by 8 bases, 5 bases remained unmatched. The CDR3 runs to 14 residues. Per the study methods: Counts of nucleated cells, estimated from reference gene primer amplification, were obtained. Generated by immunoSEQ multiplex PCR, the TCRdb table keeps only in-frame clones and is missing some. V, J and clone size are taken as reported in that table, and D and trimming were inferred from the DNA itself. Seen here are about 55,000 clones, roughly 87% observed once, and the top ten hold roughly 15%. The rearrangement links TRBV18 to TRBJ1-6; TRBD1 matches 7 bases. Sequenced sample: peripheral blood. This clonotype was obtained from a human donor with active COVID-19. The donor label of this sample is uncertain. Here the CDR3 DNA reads TGTGCCAGCTCACAGGGACAGCGCCATTCACCCCTCCACTTT. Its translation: CASSQGQRHSPLHF.